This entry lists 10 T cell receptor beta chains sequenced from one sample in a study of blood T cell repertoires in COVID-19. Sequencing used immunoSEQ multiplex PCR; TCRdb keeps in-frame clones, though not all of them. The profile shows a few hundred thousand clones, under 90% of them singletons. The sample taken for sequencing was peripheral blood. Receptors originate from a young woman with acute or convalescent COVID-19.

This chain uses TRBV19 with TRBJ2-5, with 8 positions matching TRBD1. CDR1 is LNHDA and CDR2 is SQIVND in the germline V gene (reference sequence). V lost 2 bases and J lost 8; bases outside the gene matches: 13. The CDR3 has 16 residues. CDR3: CASSIIGTGLRETQYF. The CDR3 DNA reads TGTGCCAGTAGTATAATCGGGACAGGCCTTAGGGAAACCCAGTACTTC.

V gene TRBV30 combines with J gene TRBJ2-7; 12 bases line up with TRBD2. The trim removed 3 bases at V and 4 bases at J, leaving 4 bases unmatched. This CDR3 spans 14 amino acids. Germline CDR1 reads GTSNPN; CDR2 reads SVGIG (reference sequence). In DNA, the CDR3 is TGTGCCTGGAGAAGACTAGCGGGAGATTACGAGCAGTACTTC. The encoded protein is CAWRRLAGDYEQYF.

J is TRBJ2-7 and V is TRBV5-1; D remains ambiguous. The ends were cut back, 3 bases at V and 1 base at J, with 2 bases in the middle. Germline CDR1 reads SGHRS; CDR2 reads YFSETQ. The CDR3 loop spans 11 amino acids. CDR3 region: CASSSSYEQYF. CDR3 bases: TGCGCCAGCAGCTCATCCTACGAGCAGTACTTC.

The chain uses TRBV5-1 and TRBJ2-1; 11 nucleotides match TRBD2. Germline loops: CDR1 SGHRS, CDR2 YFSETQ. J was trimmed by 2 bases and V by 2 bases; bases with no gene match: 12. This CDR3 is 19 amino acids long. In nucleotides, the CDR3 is TGCGCCAGCAGCTTCCCTAAATTACGACTAGCGGGAACCTACAATGAGCAGTTCTTC. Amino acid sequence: CASSFPKLRLAGTYNEQFF.

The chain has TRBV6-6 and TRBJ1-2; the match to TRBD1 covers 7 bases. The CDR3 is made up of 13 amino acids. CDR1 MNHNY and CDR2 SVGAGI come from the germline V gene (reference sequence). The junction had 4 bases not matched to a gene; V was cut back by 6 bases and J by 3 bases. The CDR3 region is CASSTTGDYGYTF. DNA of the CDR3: TGTGCCAGCAGCACTACAGGGGACTATGGCTACACCTTC.

CDR3 region: CASSDPRGLAVAKNIQYF. The CDR3 nucleotides read TGTGCCAGCAGTGACCCCAGGGGGCTTGCGGTAGCCAAAAACATTCAGTACTTC. The chain employs TRBV6-4 and TRBJ2-4, with 8 bases that match TRBD1. The V segment lost 2 bases and the J segment 0 bases; nucleotides outside the gene matches: 9. Per germline, CDR1 MRHNA and CDR2 SNTAGT. The CDR3 consists of 18 residues.

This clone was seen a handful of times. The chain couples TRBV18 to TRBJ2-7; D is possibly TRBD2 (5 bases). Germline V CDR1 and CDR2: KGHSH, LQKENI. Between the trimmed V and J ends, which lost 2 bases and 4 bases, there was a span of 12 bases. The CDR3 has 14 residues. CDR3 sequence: CASSPEGHGYEQYF. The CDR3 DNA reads TGTGCCAGCTCACCAGAGGGTCACGGGTACGAGCAGTACTTC.

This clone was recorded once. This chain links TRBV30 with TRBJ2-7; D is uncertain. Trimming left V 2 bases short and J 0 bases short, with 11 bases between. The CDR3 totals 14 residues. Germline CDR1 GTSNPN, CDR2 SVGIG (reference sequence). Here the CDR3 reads CAWSLKQNSYEQYF. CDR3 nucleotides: TGTGCCTGGAGTTTGAAACAGAACTCCTACGAGCAGTACTTC. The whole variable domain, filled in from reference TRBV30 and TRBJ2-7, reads SQTIHQWPATLVQPVGSPLSLECTVEGTSNPNLYWYRQAAGRGLQLLFYSVGIGQISSEVPQNLSASRPQDRQFILSSKKLLLSDSGFYLCAWSLKQNSYEQYFGPGTRLTVT.

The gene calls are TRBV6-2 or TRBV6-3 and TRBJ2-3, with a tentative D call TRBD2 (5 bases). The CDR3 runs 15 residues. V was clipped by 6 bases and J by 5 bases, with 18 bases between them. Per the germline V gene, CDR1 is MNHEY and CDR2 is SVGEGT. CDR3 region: CASSQDSVGRDTQYF. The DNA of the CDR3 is TGTGCCAGCAGCCAAGACTCTGTGGGGAGAGATACGCAGTATTTT.

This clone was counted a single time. In nucleotides, the CDR3 is TGTGCCAGCAGCGTAGGACAGGTGGGGACCTCTGGAAACACCATATATTTT. Translated: CASSVGQVGTSGNTIYF. V and J are TRBV9 and TRBJ1-3; TRBD1 might be the D (6 bases). The germline V gene has CDR1 SGDLS and CDR2 YYNGEE. Trimming removed 0 bases at V and 0 bases at J, with 13 bases between. The CDR3 extends over 17 amino acids.